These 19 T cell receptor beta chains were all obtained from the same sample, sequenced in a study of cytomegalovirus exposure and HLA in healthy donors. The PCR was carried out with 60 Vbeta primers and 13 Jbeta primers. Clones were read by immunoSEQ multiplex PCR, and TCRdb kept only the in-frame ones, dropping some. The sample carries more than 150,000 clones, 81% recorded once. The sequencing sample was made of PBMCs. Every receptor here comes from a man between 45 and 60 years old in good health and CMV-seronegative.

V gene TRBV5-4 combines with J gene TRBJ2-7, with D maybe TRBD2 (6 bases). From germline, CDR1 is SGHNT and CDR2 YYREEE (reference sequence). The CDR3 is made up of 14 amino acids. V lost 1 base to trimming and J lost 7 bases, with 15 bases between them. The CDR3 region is CASSLQGGSVEQYF. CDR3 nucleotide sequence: TGTGCCAGCAGCTTGCAGGGAGGATCGGTAGAGCAGTACTTC.

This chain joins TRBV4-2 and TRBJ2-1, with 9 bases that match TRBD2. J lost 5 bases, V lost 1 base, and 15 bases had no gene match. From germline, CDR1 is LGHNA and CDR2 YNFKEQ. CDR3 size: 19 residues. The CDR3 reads CASSQAGTKSGGTHNEQFF. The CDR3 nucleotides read TGTGCCAGCAGCCAAGCCGGCACTAAGAGCGGGGGGACTCACAATGAGCAGTTCTTC.

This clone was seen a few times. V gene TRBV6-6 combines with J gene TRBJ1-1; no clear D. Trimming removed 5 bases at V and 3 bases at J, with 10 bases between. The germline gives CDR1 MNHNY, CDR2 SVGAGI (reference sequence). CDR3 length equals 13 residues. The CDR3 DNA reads TGTGCCAGCAGTAACCCGAGGGACACTGAAGCTTTCTTT. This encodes CASSNPRDTEAFF.

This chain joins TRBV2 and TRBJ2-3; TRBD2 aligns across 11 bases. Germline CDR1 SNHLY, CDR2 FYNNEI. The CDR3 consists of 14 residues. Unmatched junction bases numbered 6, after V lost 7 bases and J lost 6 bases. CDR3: CASNRLAGIDTQYF. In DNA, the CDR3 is TGTGCCAGCAACAGACTAGCGGGGATCGATACGCAGTATTTT.

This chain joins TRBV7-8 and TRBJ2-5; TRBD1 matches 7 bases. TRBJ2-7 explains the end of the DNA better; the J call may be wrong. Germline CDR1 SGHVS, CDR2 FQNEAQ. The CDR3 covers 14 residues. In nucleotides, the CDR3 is TGTGCCAGCAGCTTAGAACCCAGGGGGAACGAGCAGTACTTC. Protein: CASSLEPRGNEQYF.

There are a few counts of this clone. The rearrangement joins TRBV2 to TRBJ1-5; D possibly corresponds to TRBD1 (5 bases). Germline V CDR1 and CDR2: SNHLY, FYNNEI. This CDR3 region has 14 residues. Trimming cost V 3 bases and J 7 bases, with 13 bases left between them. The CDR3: CASSDNTWGQPQHF. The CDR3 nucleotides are TGTGCCAGCAGTGATAATACCTGGGGCCAGCCCCAGCATTTT.

The CDR3 is CASSSLTSGGFSYNEQFF. The CDR3 DNA follows: TGTGCCAGCAGCTCGTTGACTAGCGGGGGATTCTCCTACAATGAGCAGTTCTTC. The rearrangement joins TRBV7-6 to TRBJ2-1; 12 bases agree with TRBD2. CDR1 is SGHVS and CDR2 is FNYEAQ in the germline V gene. The CDR3 is 18 residues long. Trimming at V came to 4 bases and at J to 0 bases, leaving 7 bases not matched to a gene.

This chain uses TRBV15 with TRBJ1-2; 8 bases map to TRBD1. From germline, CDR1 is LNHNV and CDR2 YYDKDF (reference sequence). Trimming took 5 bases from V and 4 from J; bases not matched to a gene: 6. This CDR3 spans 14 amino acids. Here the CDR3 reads CATSPSGTGYGYTF. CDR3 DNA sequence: TGTGCCACCAGCCCCTCCGGGACAGGCTATGGCTACACCTTC.

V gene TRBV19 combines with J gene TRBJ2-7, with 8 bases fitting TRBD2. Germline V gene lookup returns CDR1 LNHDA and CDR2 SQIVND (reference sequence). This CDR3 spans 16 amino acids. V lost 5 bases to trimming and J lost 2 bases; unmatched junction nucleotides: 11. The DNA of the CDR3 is TGTGCCAGTAGTTTAACTCTAGCGGGTCACACCTACGAGCAGTACTTC. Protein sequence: CASSLTLAGHTYEQYF.

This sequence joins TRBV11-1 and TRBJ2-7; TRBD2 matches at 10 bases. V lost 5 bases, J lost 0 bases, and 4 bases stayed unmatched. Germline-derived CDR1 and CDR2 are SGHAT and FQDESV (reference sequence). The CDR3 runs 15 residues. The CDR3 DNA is TGTGCCAGCAGCCTTAGCGGGGGGAGCTCCTACGAGCAGTACTTC. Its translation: CASSLSGGSSYEQYF. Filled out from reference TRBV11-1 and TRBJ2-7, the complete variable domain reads EAEVAQSPRYKITEKSQAVAFWCDPISGHATLYWYRQILGQGPELLVQFQDESVVDDSQLPKDRFSAERLKGVDSTLKIQPAELGDSAMYLCASSLSGGSSYEQYFGPGTRLTVT.

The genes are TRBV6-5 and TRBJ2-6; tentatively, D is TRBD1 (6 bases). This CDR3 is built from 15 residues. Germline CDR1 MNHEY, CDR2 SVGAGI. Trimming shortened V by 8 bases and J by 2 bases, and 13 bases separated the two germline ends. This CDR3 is CASRRGTPGANVLTF. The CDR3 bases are TGTGCCAGCCGCAGGGGTACCCCTGGGGCCAACGTCCTGACTTTC.

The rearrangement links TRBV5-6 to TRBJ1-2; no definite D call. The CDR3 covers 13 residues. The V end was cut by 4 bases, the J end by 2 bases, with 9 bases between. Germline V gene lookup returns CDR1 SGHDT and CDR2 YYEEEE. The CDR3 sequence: CASSLTANYGYTF. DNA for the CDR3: TGTGCCAGCAGCCTCACAGCAAACTATGGCTACACCTTC.

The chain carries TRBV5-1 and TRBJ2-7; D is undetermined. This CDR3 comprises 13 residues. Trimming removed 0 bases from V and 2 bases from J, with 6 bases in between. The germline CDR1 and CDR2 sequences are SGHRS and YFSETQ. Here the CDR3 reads CASSLDGPYEQYF. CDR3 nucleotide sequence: TGCGCCAGCAGCTTGGACGGTCCCTACGAGCAGTACTTC.

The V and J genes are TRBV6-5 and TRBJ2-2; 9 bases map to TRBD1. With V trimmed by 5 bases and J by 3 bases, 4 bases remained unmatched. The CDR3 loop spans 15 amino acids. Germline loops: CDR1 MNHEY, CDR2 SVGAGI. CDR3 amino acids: CASSRGQGYTGELFF. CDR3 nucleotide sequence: TGTGCCAGCAGTCGCGGACAGGGGTACACCGGGGAGCTGTTTTTT.

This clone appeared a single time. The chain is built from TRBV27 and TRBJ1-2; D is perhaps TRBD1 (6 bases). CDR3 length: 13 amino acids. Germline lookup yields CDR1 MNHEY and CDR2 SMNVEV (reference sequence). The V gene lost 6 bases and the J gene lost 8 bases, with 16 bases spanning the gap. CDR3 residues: CASRYEQGRGYTF. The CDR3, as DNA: TGTGCCAGCAGATATGAGCAGGGGCGAGGCTACACCTTC.

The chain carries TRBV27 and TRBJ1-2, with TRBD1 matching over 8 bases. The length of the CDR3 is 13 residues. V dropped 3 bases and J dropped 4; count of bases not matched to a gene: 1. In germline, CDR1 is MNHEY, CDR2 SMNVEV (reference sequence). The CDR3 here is CASSFGQGYGYTF. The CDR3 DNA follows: TGTGCCAGCAGTTTCGGACAGGGCTATGGCTACACCTTC.

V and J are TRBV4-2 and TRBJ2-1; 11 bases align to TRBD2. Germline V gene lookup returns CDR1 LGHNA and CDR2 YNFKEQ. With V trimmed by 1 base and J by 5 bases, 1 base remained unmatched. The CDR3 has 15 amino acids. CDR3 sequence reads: CASSQGLAGNNEQFF. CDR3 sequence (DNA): TGTGCCAGCAGCCAAGGACTAGCGGGGAACAATGAGCAGTTCTTC.

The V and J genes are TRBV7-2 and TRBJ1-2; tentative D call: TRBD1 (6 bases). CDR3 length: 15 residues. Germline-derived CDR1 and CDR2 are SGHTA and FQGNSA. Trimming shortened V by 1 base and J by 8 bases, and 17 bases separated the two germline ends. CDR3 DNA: TGTGCCAGCAGCTTAGAGGACAGTGGATTCTGGGGCTACACCTTC. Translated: CASSLEDSGFWGYTF.

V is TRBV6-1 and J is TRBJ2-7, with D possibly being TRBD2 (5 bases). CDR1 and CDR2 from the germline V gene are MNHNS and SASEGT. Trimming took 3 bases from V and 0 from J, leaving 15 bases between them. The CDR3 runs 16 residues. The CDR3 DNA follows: TGTGCCAGCAGTGACGATGGAGGTAGAGGCTCCTACGAGCAGTACTTC. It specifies CASSDDGGRGSYEQYF.